What follows describes a single T cell receptor beta chain. This record belongs to a study of technical replicates of blood from several donors. Repertoires were generated with immunoSEQ multiplex PCR, while TCRdb's copy carries only in-frame clones and drops some. The sample includes 84,000 or so clones, around 97% of them seen just once. The source material was T cells isolated from PBMCs. The TCR originated in a human donor in good health.

The CDR3 spells CASSYESNYGYTF. CDR3 nucleotides: TGTGCCAGCAGTTACGAGAGTAACTATGGCTACACCTTC. The V gene is TRBV6-5, the J gene TRBJ1-2; no clear D gene. Germline V gene lookup returns CDR1 MNHEY and CDR2 SVGAGI. The CDR3 loop spans 13 amino acids. Trimming removed 2 bases at V and 1 base at J, with 5 bases between.